This entry is about one T cell receptor beta chain. What it binds is unknown. This entry belongs to a study of Tregs in tolerant kidney transplant recipients. Study results and caveats: Findings come from small patient numbers and require larger validation.

The table came from immunoSEQ multiplex PCR; TCRdb's copy has only in-frame clones and leaves some out. The sample carries around 75,000 clones, approximately 88% recorded once. The sample here was CD4+ T cells from blood, taken before the transplant. This TCR was recovered from a human donor who received a combined kidney and bone marrow transplant.

This CDR3 reads CASSSTGGYTEAFF. DNA for the CDR3: TGTGCCAGTAGTTCGACAGGGGGCTACACTGAAGCTTTCTTT. The J gene is TRBJ1-1, the V gene TRBV19; TRBD1 matches at 10 bases. This CDR3 contains 14 residues. Germline V gives CDR1 LNHDA, CDR2 SQIVND (reference sequence). J gave up 3 bases and V 5 bases, and 3 bases lay outside the gene matches.